A selection of T cell receptor beta chains follows, all from one sample in a study of T-cell reconstitution after alpha-beta-depleted transplantation in children. TCRdb recomputed calls from the PCR reads with MiXCR, one row per CDR3 protein. Of hundreds of thousands of distinct CDR3 sequences listed, 17% are singletons. The sequences come from PBMCs, mostly from graft donor cells, collected 360 days after TCRalphabeta/CD19-depleted stem cell transplant. The receptors shown here come from a male patient between 2 and 15 years old who had a stem cell transplant for acute lymphoblastic leukemia, so the T cells may come from the graft donor. The CDR3 runs from the conserved cysteine through the conserved F or W. D genes are given only for firm matches. Expanded clones get a size class; other rows say once, few or many, or leave the size out.

J | D | V | size | CDR3 | DNA
TRBJ2-2 | TRBD1 | TRBV10-3 | . | CAIRLQGATGELFF | TGTGCCATCAGACTTCAGGGGGCCACCGGGGAGCTGTTTTTT
TRBJ1-5 | . | TRBV29-1 | . | CSVKGPGSNQPQHF | TGCAGCGTTAAGGGACCCGGGAGCAATCAGCCCCAGCATTTT
TRBJ2-2 | . | TRBV15 | . | CATGSPAYTGELFF | TGTGCCACCGGCTCACCGGCTTACACCGGGGAGCTGTTTTTT
TRBJ2-2 | . | TRBV5-1 | many | CASSLEAGELFF | TGCGCCAGCAGCTTGGAGGCCGGGGAGCTGTTTTTT
TRBJ2-2 | . | TRBV7-2 | . | CASSVVTPGELFF | TGTGCCAGCAGCGTTGTAACACCCGGGGAGCTGTTTTTT
TRBJ2-4 | TRBD1 | TRBV28 | once | CASGRQGIKNIQYF | TGTGCCAGCGGCCGACAGGGGATTAAAAACATTCAGTACTTC
TRBJ1-3 | . | TRBV18 | few | CASSPPAGGGPGNTIYF | TGTGCCAGCTCACCACCGGCTGGGGGGGGTCCTGGAAACACCATATATTTT
TRBJ1-2 | . | TRBV7-9 | . | CASSFRGLWGDYGYTF | TGTGCCAGCAGCTTCAGGGGTTTGTGGGGTGACTATGGCTACACCTTC
TRBJ1-4 | . | TRBV5-5 | few | CASSSRVTNEKLFF | TGTGCCAGCAGCTCCAGGGTAACTAATGAAAAACTGTTTTTT
TRBJ2-1 | TRBD2 | TRBV12-3/TRBV12-4 | . | CASGLAAGNEQFF | TGTGCCAGCGGACTAGCGGCGGGCAATGAGCAGTTCTTC
TRBJ1-5 | . | TRBV20-1 | few | CSARDEGDQPQHF | TGCAGTGCTAGAGATGAAGGAGATCAGCCCCAGCATTTT
TRBJ1-2 | . | TRBV5-1 | few | CASSQDRNYGYTF | TGCGCCAGCAGCCAAGACAGGAACTATGGCTACACCTTC
TRBJ2-1 | . | TRBV5-5 | . | CASSLPGPLSYNEQFF | TGTGCCAGCAGCTTACCTGGACCCCTCTCCTACAATGAGCAGTTCTTC
TRBJ2-2 | TRBD2 | TRBV7-8 | . | CASSGRLAGAMNTGELFF | TGTGCCAGCAGCGGGCGACTAGCGGGGGCCATGAACACCGGGGAGCTGTTTTTT
TRBJ2-7 | . | TRBV12-3/TRBV12-4 | . | CASSLQGTRGYEQYF | TGTGCCAGCAGTTTACAGGGGACGCGCGGCTACGAGCAGTACTTC
TRBJ2-5 | TRBD1 | TRBV4-2 | . | CASSQGSDRQGGETQYF | TGTGCCAGCAGCCAAGGAAGTGATAGACAGGGCGGAGAGACCCAGTACTTC
TRBJ2-5 | TRBD2 | TRBV6-5 | many | CASSYLAGGQETQYF | TGTGCCAGCAGTTACCTAGCGGGGGGGCAAGAGACCCAGTACTTC
TRBJ2-1 | . | TRBV7-2 | . | CASSLVWSYNEQFF | TGTGCCAGCAGCTTAGTCTGGTCCTACAATGAGCAGTTCTTC
TRBJ1-5 | . | TRBV28 | few | CASSFDPGDISQHF | TGTGCCAGCAGTTTTGACCCAGGGGACATCTCTCAGCATTTT
TRBJ2-1 | . | TRBV5-1 | . | CASSLGHGTEQFF | TGCGCCAGCAGCTTGGGGCACGGAACAGAGCAGTTCTTC
TRBJ2-3 | TRBD2 | TRBV4-2 | . | CASSQDQGAGGADTQYF | TGTGCCAGCAGCCAAGATCAAGGAGCGGGAGGGGCAGATACGCAGTATTTT
TRBJ2-2 | TRBD1 | TRBV5-1 | many | CASSLGQGATGELFF | TGCGCCAGCAGCTTGGGACAGGGGGCCACCGGGGAGCTGTTTTTT
TRBJ1-1 | . | TRBV18 | . | CASSPGFSLSDRTAFF | TGTGCCAGCTCACCAGGTTTCTCCTTAAGCGACAGAACCGCTTTCTTT
TRBJ2-7 | TRBD1 | TRBV20-1 | few | CSARGWDRGYEQYF | TGCAGTGCTAGAGGTTGGGACAGGGGGTACGAGCAGTACTTC
TRBJ2-2 | TRBD2 | TRBV20-1 | . | CSAREAGGPNTGELFF | TGCAGTGCTAGGGAAGCGGGGGGCCCGAACACCGGGGAGCTGTTTTTT
TRBJ2-1 | . | TRBV24-1 | . | CATSDPTASDNEQFF | TGTGCCACCAGTGATCCGACTGCCTCTGACAATGAGCAGTTCTTC
TRBJ2-1 | . | TRBV19 | . | CASSTLGGTYNEQLF | TGTGCCAGTAGTACACTAGGGGGTACCTACAATGAGCAGCTCTTC
TRBJ2-3 | . | TRBV7-6 | . | CASSIGHTDTQYF | TGTGCCAGCAGCATCGGTCACACAGATACGCAGTATTTT
TRBJ1-1 | . | TRBV20-1 | few | CSANRGGGTEAFF | TGCAGCGCGAATCGTGGGGGGGGCACTGAAGCTTTCTTT
TRBJ2-3 | . | TRBV2 | . | CASSRDSIPSTDTQYF | TGTGCCAGCAGCCGTGACAGTATCCCTAGCACAGATACGCAGTATTTT
TRBJ1-2 | TRBD1 | TRBV9 | . | CASSVATTGGLSYGYTF | TGTGCCAGCAGCGTAGCTACGACAGGGGGACTAAGCTATGGCTACACCTTC
TRBJ2-3 | . | TRBV4-3 | many | CASSQARTNDADTQYF | TGCGCCAGCAGCCAAGCCCGGACTAATGACGCAGATACGCAGTATTTT
TRBJ1-2 | TRBD1 | TRBV3-1 | . | CASSHRGQDYGYTF | TGTGCCAGCAGCCATAGGGGACAGGACTATGGCTACACCTTC
TRBJ2-7 | TRBD2 | TRBV6-5 | few | CASSYVPAGEGEQYF | TGTGCCAGCAGTTACGTTCCAGCGGGGGAAGGCGAGCAGTACTTC
TRBJ2-7 | TRBD2 | TRBV11-2 | few | CASFPTSGSPYEQYF | TGTGCCAGCTTCCCGACTAGCGGAAGCCCCTACGAGCAGTACTTC
TRBJ2-2 | . | TRBV27 | . | CASSRPSTGELFF | TGTGCCAGCAGCAGACCCAGCACCGGGGAGCTGTTTTTT
TRBJ2-1 | . | TRBV5-4 | few | CASSTRDTASSSYNEQFF | TGTGCCAGCAGCACCCGGGACACCGCTTCCAGCTCCTACAATGAGCAGTTCTTC
TRBJ2-1 | TRBD2 | TRBV7-2 | . | CASSLAGLAGYNEQFF | TGTGCCAGCAGCTTAGCAGGACTAGCTGGATACAATGAGCAGTTCTTC
TRBJ1-1 | . | TRBV27 | few | CASSAGGTEAFF | TGTGCCAGCAGTGCAGGCGGCACTGAAGCTTTCTTT
TRBJ2-5 | . | TRBV28 | . | CASSRQALQETQYF | TGTGCCAGCAGTCGACAGGCGCTCCAAGAGACCCAGTACTTC
TRBJ1-1 | . | TRBV5-1 | few | CASSLATVNTEAFF | TGCGCCAGCAGCTTGGCCACGGTAAACACTGAAGCTTTCTTT
TRBJ1-5 | TRBD1 | TRBV4-3 | . | CASSQEFRTGGQPQHF | TGCGCCAGCAGCCAAGAATTTAGGACAGGGGGACAGCCCCAGCATTTT
TRBJ2-6 | . | TRBV12-3/TRBV12-4 | few | CASSFPTRQGANVLTF | TGTGCCAGCAGTTTCCCCACCCGACAGGGGGCCAACGTCCTGACTTTC
TRBJ2-5 | . | TRBV6-1 | few | CASRNLGGAQETQYF | TGTGCCAGCAGAAACCTGGGGGGGGCCCAAGAGACCCAGTACTTC
TRBJ2-3 | TRBD1 | TRBV13 | . | CASSFRQGGARRTQYF | TGTGCCAGCAGCTTCAGACAGGGTGGAGCGAGGAGAACGCAGTATTTT
TRBJ2-5 | . | TRBV10-3 | . | CAISESTRVLKETQYF | TGTGCCATCAGTGAGTCCACCCGGGTTCTCAAAGAGACCCAGTACTTC
TRBJ1-1 | TRBD1 | TRBV20-1 | many | CSAKKAGGPYSPFF | TGCAGTGCTAAAAAGGCAGGGGGACCCTATTCGCCTTTCTTT